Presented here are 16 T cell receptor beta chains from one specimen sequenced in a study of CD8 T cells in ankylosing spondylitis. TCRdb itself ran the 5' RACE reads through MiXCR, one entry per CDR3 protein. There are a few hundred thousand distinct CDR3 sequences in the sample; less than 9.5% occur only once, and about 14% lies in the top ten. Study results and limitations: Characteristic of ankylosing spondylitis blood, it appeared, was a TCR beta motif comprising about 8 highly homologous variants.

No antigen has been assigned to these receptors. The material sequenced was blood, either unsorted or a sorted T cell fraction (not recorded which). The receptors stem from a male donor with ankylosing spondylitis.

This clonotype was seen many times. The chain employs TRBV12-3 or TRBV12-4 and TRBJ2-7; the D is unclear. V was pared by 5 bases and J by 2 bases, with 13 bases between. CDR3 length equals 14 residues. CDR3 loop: CASSPTGYTYEQYF. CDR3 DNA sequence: TGTGCCAGCAGTCCTACCGGATACACCTACGAGCAGTACTTC.

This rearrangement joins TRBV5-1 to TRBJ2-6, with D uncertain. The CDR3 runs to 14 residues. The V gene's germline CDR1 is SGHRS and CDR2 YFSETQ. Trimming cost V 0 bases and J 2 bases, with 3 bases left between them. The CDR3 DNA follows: TGCGCCAGCAGCTTGGGGGCTGGGGCCAACGTCCTGACTTTC. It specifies CASSLGAGANVLTF.

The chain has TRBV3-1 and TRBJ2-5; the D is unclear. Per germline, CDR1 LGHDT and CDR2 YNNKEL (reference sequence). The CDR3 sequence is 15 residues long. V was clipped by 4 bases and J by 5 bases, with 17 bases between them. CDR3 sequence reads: CASSPQTPGWETQYF. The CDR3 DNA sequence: TGTGCCAGCAGCCCCCAGACGCCGGGTTGGGAGACCCAGTACTTC.

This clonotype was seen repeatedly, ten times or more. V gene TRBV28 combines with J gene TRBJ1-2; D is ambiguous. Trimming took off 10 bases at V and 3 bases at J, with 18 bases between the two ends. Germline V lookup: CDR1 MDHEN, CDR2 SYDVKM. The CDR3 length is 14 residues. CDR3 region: CATLHSGWYYGYTF. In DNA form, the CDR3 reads TGTGCCACCCTCCACTCCGGGTGGTACTATGGCTACACCTTC.

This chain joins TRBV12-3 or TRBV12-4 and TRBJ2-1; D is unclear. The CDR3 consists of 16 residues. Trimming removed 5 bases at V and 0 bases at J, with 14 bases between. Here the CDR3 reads CASSLGVASSYNEQFF. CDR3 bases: TGTGCCAGCAGTCTGGGTGTTGCCAGCTCCTACAATGAGCAGTTCTTC.

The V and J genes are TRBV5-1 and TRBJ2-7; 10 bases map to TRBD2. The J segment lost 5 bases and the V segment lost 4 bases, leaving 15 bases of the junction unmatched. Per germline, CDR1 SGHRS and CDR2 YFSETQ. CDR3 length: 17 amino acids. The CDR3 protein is CASSPRGASGSGNEQYF. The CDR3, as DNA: TGCGCCAGCAGCCCGCGTGGGGCTAGCGGGAGTGGAAACGAGCAGTACTTC.

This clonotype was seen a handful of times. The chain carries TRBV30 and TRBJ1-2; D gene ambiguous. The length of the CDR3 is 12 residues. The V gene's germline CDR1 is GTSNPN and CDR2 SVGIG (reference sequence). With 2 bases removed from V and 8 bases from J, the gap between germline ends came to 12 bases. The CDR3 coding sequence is TGTGCCTGGAGTTCGACGGTGGGGGGCTACACCTTC. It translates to CAWSSTVGGYTF. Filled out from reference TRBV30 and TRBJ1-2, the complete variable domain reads SQTIHQWPATLVQPVGSPLSLECTVEGTSNPNLYWYRQAAGRGLQLLFYSVGIGQISSEVPQNLSASRPQDRQFILSSKKLLLSDSGFYLCAWSSTVGGYTFGSGTRLTVV.

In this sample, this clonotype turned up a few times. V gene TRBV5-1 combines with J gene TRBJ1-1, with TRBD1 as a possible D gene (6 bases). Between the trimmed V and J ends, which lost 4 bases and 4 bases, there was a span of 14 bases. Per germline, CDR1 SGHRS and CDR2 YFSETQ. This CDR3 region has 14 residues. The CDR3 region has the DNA TGCGCCAGCAGCGAACAGGGTTCGAGCACTGAAGCTTTCTTT. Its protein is CASSEQGSSTEAFF. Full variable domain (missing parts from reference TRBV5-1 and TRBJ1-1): KAGVTQTPRYLIKTRGQQVTLSCSPISGHRSVSWYQQTPGQGLQFLFEYFSETQRNKGNFPGRFSGRQFSNSRSEMNVSTLELGDSALYLCASSEQGSSTEAFFGQGTRLTVV.

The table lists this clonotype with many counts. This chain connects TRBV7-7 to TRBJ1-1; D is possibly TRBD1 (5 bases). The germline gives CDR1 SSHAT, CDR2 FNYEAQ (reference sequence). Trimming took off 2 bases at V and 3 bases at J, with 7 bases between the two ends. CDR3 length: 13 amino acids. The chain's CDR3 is CASSLQGDTEAFF. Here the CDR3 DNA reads TGTGCCAGCAGCTTACAGGGCGACACTGAAGCTTTCTTT.

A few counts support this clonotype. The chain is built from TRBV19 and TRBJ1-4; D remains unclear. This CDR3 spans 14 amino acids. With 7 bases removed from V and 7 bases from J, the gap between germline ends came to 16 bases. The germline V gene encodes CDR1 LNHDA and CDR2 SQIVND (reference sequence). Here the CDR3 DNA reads TGTGCCAGTACTGACGTTGCCATCCCTGAAAAACTGTTTTTT. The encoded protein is CASTDVAIPEKLFF.

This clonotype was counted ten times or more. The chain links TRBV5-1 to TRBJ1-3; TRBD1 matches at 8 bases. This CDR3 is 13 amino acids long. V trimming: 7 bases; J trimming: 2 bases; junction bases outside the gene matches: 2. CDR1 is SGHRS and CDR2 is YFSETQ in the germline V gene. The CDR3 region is CASGQGTGNTIYF. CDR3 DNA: TGCGCCAGCGGACAGGGTACTGGAAACACCATATATTTT.

Here the CDR3 reads CASSSETRPLHF. The CDR3 DNA sequence: TGTGCCAGCAGCTCGGAGACAAGACCCCTCCACTTT. The chain links TRBV7-2 to TRBJ1-6; D uncertain. Trimming left V 4 bases short and J 12 bases short, with 10 bases between. The CDR3 contains 12 residues. The V gene's germline CDR1 is SGHTA and CDR2 FQGNSA.

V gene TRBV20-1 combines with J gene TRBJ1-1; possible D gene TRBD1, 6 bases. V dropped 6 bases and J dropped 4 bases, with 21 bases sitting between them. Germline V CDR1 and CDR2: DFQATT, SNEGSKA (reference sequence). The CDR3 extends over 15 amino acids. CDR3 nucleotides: TGCAGTGCCGTCGAGGGCTCAGGGGTTCGCACTGAAGCTTTCTTT. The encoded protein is CSAVEGSGVRTEAFF.

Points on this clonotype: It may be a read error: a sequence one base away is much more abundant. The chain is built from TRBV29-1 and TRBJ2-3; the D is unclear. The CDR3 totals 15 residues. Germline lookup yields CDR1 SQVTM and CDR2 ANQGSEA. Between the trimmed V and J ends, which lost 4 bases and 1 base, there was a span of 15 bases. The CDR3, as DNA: TGCAGCGTTGCGCGGAGATCAGAGGGCACAGATACGCAGTATTTT. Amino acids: CSVARRSEGTDTQYF.

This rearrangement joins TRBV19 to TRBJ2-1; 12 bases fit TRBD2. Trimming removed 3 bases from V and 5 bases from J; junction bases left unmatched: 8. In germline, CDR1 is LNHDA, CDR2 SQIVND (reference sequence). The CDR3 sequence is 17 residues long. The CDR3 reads CASSMRVWTSGNNEQFF. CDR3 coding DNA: TGTGCCAGTAGTATGAGAGTTTGGACTAGCGGGAACAATGAGCAGTTCTTC. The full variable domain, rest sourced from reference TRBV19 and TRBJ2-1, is DGGITQSPKYLFRKEGQNVTLSCEQNLNHDAMYWYRQDPGQGLRLIYYSQIVNDFQKGDIAEGYSVSREKKESFPLTVTSAQKNPTAFYLCASSMRVWTSGNNEQFFGPGTRLTVL.

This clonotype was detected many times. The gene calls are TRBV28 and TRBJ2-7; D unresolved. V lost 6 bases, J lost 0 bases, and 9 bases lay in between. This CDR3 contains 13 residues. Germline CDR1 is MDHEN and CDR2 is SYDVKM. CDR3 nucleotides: TGTGCCAGCAGGGGCGGAAGCTCCTACGAGCAGTACTTC. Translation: CASRGGSSYEQYF.